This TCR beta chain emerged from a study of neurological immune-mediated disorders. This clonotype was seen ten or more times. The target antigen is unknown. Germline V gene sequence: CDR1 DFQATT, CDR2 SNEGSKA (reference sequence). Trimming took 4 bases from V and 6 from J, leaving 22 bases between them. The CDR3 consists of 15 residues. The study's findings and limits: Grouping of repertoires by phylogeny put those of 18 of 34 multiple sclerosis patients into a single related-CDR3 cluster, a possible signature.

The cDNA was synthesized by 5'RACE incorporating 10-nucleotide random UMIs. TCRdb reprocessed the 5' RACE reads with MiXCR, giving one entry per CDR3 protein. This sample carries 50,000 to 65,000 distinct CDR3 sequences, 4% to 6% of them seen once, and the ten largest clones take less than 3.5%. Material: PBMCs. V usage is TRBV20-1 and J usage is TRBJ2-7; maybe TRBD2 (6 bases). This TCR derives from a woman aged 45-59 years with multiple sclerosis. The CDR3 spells CSANPFQGGLSEQYF. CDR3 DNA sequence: TGCAGTGCTAACCCATTCCAGGGAGGATTAAGCGAGCAGTACTTC.